These 5 T cell receptor beta chains share one sample of origin, sequenced in a study of T cells in Graves' hyperthyroidism and ophthalmopathy (dated by TCRdb to the late 2010s). Libraries were constructed by multiplex PCR. TCRdb shows the sequencer as Illumina HiSeq 2000. TCR beta CDR3 regions were amplified from RNA transcripts. A first-round RT-PCR of the TCR CDR3 used the HTBI primer set with the Qiagen OneStep RT-PCR kit. TCRdb itself trimmed the public reads at Q25 with fastp, ran MiXCR and retained productive beta chains. Entries that share a CDR3 protein sequence are merged under the most common genes and DNA. This sample holds around 600,000 distinct CDR3 sequences; roughly 16% were observed only once. The top ten hold roughly 3.4% of the sample. Sequenced material: blood. The receptors here all came from a woman between 40 and 55 years old with Graves' ophthalmopathy.

DNA of the CDR3: TGTGCCAGCACCTCAAGAGAAAAACTGTTTTTT. It yields the protein CASTSREKLFF. J is TRBJ1-4 and V is TRBV6-1; D is unresolved. V was shortened by 7 bases and J by 8 bases, with 8 bases between the two germline ends. The CDR3 loop spans 11 amino acids. From germline, CDR1 is MNHNS and CDR2 SASEGT.

This clonotype has more than one count but fewer than ten. The chain couples TRBV2 to TRBJ1-2; possible D gene TRBD1, 6 bases. Germline CDR1 reads SNHLY; CDR2 reads FYNNEI. The CDR3 has 13 amino acids. The ends were cut back, 2 bases at V and 8 bases at J, with 12 bases in the middle. The CDR3 sequence is CASSETPGQGYTF. CDR3 in DNA: TGTGCCAGCAGTGAAACTCCGGGACAAGGCTACACCTTC.

Turning to this clonotype: Since a much larger clone is just one base distant, this may be a read error. The chain couples TRBV5-1 to TRBJ1-2, with a possible D match to TRBD1 (5 bases). This CDR3 has 12 amino acids. From germline, CDR1 is SGHRS and CDR2 YFSETQ. The CDR3 DNA follows: TGCGCCAGCAGCACGGACAACTATGGCTGCACCTTC. Its translation: CASSTDNYGCTF. Full variable domain (missing parts from reference TRBV5-1 and TRBJ1-2): KAGVTQTPRYLIKTRGQQVTLSCSPISGHRSVSWYQQTPGQGLQFLFEYFSETQRNKGNFPGRFSGRQFSNSRSEMNVSTLELGDSALYLCASSTDNYGCTFGSGTRLTVV.

This clonotype has a count of ten or more. This chain connects TRBV30 to TRBJ1-2; 11 bases are a match to TRBD1. The germline gives CDR1 GTSNPN, CDR2 SVGIG (reference sequence). With V trimmed by 5 bases and J by 5 bases, 7 bases remained unmatched. The CDR3 is made up of 14 amino acids. The CDR3 reads CAWAKDRGQYGYTF. Here the CDR3 DNA reads TGTGCCTGGGCAAAGGACAGGGGGCAATATGGCTACACCTTC.

This clonotype was seen at least ten times. The chain joins TRBV7-9 to TRBJ1-1; maybe TRBD1 (6 bases). Trimming took 1 base from V and 0 from J, leaving 9 bases between them. This CDR3 region has 15 residues. From germline, CDR1 is SEHNR and CDR2 FQNEAQ (reference sequence). The CDR3 region has the DNA TGTGCCAGCAGCTTAGTTCAGGGGATGAACACTGAAGCTTTCTTT. This gives the protein CASSLVQGMNTEAFF. The whole variable domain, remainder taken from reference TRBV7-9 and TRBJ1-1, is DTGVSQNPRHKITKRGQNVTFRCDPISEHNRLYWYRQTLGQGPEFLTYFQNEAQLEKSRLLSDRFSAERPKGSFSTLEIQRTEQGDSAMYLCASSLVQGMNTEAFFGQGTRLTVV.